The subject of this entry is one TCR beta chain. Its antigen is not identified. The sample comes from a study of response to subunit inactivated influenza vaccine. TCRdb fed the RT-PCR reads into MiXCR, producing one record per CDR3 protein. The repertoire includes fewer than 350,000 distinct CDR3 sequences, 21% of them detected once, and roughly 10% sits in the top ten. The study, taken as a whole, reports: There was a suggestion from the authors that each seasonal influenza vaccination recruits few new T cells.

This clonotype originated in a man between 45 and 75 years old who received an inactivated influenza vaccine. The sample in question was PBMCs from blood, obtained less than 22 months after vaccination.

The CDR3 reads CASSRDRAEGEKLFF. The CDR3 coding sequence is TGTGCCAGTAGCCGCGACAGGGCGGAAGGTGAAAAACTGTTTTTT. The J gene is TRBJ1-4, the V gene TRBV19, with 7 bases lining up with TRBD1. CDR1 and CDR2 from the germline V gene are LNHDA and SQIVND (reference sequence). The trim removed 6 bases at V and 7 bases at J, leaving 11 bases unmatched. The CDR3 runs 15 residues.